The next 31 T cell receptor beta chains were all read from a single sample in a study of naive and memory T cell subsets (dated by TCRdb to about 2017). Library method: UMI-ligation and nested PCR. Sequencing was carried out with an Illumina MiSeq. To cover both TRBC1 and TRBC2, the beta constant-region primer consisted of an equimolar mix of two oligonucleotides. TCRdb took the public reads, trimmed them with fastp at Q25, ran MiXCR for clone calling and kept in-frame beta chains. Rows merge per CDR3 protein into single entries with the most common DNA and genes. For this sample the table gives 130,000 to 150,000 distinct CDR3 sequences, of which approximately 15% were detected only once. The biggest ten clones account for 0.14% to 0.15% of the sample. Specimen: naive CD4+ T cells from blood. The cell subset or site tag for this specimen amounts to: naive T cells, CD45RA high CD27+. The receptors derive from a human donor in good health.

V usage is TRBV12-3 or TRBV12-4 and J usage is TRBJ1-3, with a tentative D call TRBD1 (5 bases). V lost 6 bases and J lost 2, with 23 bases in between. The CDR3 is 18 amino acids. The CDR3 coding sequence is TGTGCCAGCAGGCCCCCCGGCGGCAGGGTCCTTCCTGGAAACACCATATATTTT. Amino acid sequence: CASRPPGGRVLPGNTIYF.

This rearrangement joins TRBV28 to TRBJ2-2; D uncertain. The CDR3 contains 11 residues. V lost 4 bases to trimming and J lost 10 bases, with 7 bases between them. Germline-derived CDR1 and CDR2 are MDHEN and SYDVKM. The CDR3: CASSYKVELFF. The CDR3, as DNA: TGTGCCAGCAGTTATAAGGTGGAGCTGTTTTTT.

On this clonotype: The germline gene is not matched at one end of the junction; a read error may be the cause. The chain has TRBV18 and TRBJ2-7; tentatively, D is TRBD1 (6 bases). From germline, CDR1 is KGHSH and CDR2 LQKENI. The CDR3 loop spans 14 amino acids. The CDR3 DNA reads TGTGCCGGCTCACCCACGTCAGGGGACTACGAGCAGTACTTC. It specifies CAGSPTSGDYEQYF.

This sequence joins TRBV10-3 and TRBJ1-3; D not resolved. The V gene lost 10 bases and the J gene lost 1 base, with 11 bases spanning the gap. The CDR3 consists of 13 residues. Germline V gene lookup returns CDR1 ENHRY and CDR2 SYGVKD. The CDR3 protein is CATEKGSGNTIYF. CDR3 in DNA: TGTGCCACCGAAAAGGGATCTGGAAACACCATATATTTT.

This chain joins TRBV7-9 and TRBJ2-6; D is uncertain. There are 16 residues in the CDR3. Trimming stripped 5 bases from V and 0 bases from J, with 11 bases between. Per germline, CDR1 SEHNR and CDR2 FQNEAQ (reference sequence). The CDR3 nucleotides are TGTGCCAGCAGCAGACGACGGAACTCTGGGGCCAACGTCCTGACTTTC. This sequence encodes CASSRRRNSGANVLTF.

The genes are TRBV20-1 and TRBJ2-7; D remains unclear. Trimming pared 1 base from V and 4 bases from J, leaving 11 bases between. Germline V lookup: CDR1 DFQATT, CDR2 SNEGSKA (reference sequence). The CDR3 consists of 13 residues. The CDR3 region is CSARGPNGYEQYF. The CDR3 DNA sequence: TGCAGTGCTAGAGGGCCGAATGGGTACGAGCAGTACTTC.

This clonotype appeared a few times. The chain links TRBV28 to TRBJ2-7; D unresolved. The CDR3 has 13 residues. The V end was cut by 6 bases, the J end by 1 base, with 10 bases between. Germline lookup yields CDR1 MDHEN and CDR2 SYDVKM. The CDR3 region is CASSLIASYEQYF. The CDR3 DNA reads TGTGCCAGCAGCCTGATCGCGTCCTACGAGCAGTACTTC.

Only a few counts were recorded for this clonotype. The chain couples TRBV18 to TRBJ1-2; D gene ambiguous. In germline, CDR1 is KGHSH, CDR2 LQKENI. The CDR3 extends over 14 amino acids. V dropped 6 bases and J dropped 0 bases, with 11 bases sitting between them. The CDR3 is CASSSGSTNYGYTF. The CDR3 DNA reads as TGTGCCAGCTCCTCCGGCAGTACTAACTATGGCTACACCTTC.

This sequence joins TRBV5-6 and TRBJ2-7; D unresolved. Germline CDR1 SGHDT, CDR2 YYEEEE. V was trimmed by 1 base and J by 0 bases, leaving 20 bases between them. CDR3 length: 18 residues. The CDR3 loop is CASSLPRAGGNFSYEQYF. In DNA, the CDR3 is TGTGCCAGCAGCTTGCCCCGGGCTGGCGGTAACTTCTCCTACGAGCAGTACTTC.

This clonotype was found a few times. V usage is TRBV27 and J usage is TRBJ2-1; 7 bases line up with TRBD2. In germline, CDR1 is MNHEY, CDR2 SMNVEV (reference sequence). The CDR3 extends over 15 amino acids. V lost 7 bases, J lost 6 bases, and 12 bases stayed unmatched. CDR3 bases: TGTGCCAGCACCCTAGTGGGAGGGCCGATCAATGAGCAGTTCTTC. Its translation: CASTLVGGPINEQFF.

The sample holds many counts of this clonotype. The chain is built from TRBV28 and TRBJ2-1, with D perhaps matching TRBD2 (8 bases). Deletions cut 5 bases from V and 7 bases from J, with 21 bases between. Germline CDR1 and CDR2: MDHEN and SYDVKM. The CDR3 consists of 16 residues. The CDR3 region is CASSRTGLAFINEQFF. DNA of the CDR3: TGTGCCAGCAGTAGGACAGGACTAGCTTTTATTAATGAGCAGTTCTTC. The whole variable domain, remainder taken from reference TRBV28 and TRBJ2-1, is DVKVTQSSRYLVKRTGEKVFLECVQDMDHENMFWYRQDPGLGLRLIYFSYDVKMKEKGDIPEGYSVSREKKERFSLILESASTNQTSMYLCASSRTGLAFINEQFFGPGTRLTVL.

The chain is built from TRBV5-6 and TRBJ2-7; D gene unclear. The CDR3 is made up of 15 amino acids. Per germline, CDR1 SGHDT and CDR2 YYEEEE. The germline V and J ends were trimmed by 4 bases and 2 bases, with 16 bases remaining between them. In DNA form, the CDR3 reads TGTGCCAGCAGCCTCGACTTTCTTAAAACCTACGAGCAGTACTTC. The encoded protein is CASSLDFLKTYEQYF.

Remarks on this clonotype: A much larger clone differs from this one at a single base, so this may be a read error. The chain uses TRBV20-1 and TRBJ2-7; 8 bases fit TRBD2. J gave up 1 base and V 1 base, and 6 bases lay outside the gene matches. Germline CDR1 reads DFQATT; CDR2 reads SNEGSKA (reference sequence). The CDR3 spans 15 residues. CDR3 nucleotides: TGCAGTGCTAGAGGCAGTGGCGGGAGGTCCTACGAGCAGTACTTC. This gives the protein CSARGSGGRSYEQYF.

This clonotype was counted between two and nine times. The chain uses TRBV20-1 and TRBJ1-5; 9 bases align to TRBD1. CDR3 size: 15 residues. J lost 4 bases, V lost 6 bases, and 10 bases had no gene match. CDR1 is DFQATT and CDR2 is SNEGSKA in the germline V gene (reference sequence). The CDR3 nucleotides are TGCAGTGCGCCCTTCGGACAGGGGATGAATCAGCCCCAGCATTTT. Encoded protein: CSAPFGQGMNQPQHF.

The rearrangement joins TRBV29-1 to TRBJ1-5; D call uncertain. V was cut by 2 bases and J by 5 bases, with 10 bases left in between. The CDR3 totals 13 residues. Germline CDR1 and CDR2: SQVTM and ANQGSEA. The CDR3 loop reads CSVELSADQPQHF. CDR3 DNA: TGCAGCGTTGAACTTTCAGCCGATCAGCCCCAGCATTTT.

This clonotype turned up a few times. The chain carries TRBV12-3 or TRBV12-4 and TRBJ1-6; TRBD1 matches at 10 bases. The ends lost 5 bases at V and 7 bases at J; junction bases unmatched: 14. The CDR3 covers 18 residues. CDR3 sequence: CASSTYATGGARNSPLHF. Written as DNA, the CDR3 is TGTGCCAGCAGTACGTACGCGACAGGGGGCGCGAGGAATTCACCCCTCCACTTT.

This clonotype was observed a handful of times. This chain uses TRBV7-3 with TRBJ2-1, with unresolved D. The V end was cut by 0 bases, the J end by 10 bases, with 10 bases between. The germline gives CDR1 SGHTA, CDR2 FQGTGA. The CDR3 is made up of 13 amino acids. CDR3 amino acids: CASSLTSENEQFF. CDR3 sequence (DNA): TGTGCCAGCAGCTTAACGAGTGAGAACGAGCAGTTCTTC. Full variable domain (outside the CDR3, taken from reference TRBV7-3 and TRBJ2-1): GAGVSQTPSNKVTEKGKYVELRCDPISGHTALYWYRQSLGQGPEFLIYFQGTGAADDSGLPNDRFFAVRPEGSVSTLKIQRTERGDSAVYLCASSLTSENEQFFGPGTRLTVL.

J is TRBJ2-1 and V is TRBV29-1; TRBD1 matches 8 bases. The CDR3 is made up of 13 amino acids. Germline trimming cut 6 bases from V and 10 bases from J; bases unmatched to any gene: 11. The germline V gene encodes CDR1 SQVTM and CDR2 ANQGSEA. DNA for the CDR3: TGCAGCGTCGACCCGGGACAGGCTAACGAGCAGTTCTTC. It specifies CSVDPGQANEQFF.

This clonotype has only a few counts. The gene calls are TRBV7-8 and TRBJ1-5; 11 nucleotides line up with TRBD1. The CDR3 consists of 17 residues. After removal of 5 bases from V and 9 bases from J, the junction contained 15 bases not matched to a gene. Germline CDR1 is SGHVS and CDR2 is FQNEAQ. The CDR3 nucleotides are TGTGCCAGCAGCCTATTTCCGGGACAGGGGGTCTCGGGGCCCCAGCATTTT. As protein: CASSLFPGQGVSGPQHF.

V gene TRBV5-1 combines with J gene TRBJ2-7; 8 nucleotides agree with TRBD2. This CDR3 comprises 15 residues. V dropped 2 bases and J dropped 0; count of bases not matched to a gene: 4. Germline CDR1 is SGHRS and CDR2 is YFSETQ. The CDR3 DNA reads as TGCGCCAGCAGCTTAGCGGGAGCCCTCTCCTACGAGCAGTACTTC. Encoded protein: CASSLAGALSYEQYF.

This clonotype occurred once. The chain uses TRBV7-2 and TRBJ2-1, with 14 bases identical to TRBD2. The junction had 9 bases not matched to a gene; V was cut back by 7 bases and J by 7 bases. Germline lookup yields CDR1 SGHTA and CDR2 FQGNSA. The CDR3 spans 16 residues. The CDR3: CASIRPGLAGVNEQFF. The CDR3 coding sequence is TGTGCCAGCATCCGACCGGGACTAGCGGGAGTTAATGAGCAGTTCTTC.

CDR3 in DNA: TGCGCCAGCAGCCAACCAGCGGGAAGCTCCTACGAGCAGTACTTC. Its translation is CASSQPAGSSYEQYF. V gene TRBV4-1 combines with J gene TRBJ2-7; 7 nucleotides match TRBD2. From germline, CDR1 is MGHRA and CDR2 YSYEKL. After removal of 2 bases from V and 0 bases from J, the junction contained 4 bases not matched to a gene. CDR3 length equals 15 residues.

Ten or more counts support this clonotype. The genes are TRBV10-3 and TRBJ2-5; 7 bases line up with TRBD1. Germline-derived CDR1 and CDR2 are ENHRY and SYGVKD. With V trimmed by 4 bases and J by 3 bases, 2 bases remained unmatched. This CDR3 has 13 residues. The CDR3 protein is CAISGDSEETQYF. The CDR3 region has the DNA TGTGCCATCAGTGGGGACAGTGAAGAGACCCAGTACTTC.

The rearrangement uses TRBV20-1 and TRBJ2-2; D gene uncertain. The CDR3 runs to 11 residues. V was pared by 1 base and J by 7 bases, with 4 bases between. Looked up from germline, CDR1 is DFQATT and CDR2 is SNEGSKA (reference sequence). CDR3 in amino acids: CSARGFGELFF. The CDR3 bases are TGCAGTGCTAGAGGGTTCGGGGAGCTGTTTTTT.

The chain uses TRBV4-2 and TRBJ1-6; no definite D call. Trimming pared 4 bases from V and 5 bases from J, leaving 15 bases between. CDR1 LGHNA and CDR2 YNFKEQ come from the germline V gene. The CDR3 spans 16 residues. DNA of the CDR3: TGTGCCAGCAGCCTTCCCAGGTGGCAGGATAATTCACCCCTCCACTTT. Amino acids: CASSLPRWQDNSPLHF.

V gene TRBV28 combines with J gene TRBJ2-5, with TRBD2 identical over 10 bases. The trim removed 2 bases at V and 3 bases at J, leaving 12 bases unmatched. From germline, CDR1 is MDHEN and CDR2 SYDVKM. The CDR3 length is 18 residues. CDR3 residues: CASSLPLVAGLAEETQYF. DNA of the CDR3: TGTGCCAGCAGTTTACCCCTTGTAGCTGGACTAGCGGAAGAGACCCAGTACTTC.

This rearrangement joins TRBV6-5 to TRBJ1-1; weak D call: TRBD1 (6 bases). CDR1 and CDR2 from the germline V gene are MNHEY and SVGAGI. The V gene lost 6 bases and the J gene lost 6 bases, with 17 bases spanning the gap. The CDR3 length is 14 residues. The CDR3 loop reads CASSLQGYRPEAFF. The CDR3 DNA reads TGTGCCAGCAGCCTACAGGGATACCGCCCTGAAGCTTTCTTT.

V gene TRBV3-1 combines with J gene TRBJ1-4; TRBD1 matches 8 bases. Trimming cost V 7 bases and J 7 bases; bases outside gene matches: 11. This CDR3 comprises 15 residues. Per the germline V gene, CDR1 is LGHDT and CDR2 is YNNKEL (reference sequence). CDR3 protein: CASTLRTGSGEKLFF. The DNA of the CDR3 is TGTGCCAGCACCTTACGGACAGGGTCTGGTGAAAAACTGTTTTTT.

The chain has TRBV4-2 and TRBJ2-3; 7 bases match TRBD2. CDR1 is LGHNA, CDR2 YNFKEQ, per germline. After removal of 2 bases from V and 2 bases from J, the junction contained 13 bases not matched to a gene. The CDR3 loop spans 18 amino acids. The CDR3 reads CASSQSPSGLGNTDTQYF. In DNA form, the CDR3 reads TGTGCCAGCAGCCAATCCCCCTCCGGACTAGGAAACACAGATACGCAGTATTTT.

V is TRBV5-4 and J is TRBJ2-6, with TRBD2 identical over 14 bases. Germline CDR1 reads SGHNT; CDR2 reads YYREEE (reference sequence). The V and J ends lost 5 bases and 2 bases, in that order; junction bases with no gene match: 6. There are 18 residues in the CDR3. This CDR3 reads CASSLTSGRATGANVLTF. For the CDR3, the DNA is TGTGCCAGCAGTCTGACTAGCGGGAGGGCAACTGGGGCCAACGTCCTGACTTTC.

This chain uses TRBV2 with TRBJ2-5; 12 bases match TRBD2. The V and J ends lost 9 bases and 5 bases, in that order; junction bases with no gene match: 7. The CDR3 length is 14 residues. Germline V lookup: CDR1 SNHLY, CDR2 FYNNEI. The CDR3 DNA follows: TGTGCCAGTCAGGACGGACTAGCGGGGGAGACCCAGTACTTC. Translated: CASQDGLAGETQYF. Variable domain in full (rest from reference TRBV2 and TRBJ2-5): EPEVTQTPSHQVTQMGQEVILRCVPISNHLYFYWYRQILGQKVEFLVSFYNNEISEKSEIFDDQFSVERPDGSNFTLKIRSTKLEDSAMYFCASQDGLAGETQYFGPGTRLLVL.